Following are 10 T cell receptor beta chains from one sample sequenced in a study of identical twins. TCRdb independently ran MiXCR on the 5' RACE reads; one entry per CDR3 protein. The table lists around 370,000 distinct CDR3 sequences, 9% to 10% of them singletons. The sequenced material came from naive T cells sorted from blood. These receptors were obtained from a woman aged 45-60 years in good health.

This clonotype occurred many times. This sequence joins TRBV12-3 or TRBV12-4 and TRBJ1-1; D not resolved. The CDR3 has 14 residues. Trimming shortened V by 6 bases and J by 1 base, and 12 bases separated the two germline ends. The CDR3 DNA is TGTGCCAGCAGAGGCACCAGGACGAACACTGAAGCTTTCTTT. This encodes CASRGTRTNTEAFF.

This clonotype was detected only a few times. This sequence joins TRBV2 and TRBJ2-2, with 7 bases aligning to TRBD2. The CDR3 runs 13 residues. After removal of 11 bases from V and 6 bases from J, the junction contained 9 bases not matched to a gene. Germline lookup yields CDR1 SNHLY and CDR2 FYNNEI. The CDR3: CAGGRERSGELFF. The CDR3 region has the DNA TGTGCCGGCGGGCGGGAGAGGTCCGGGGAGCTGTTTTTT.

This clonotype occurred a few times. The V and J genes are TRBV20-1 and TRBJ2-1; the D gene is possibly TRBD2 (5 bases). Germline CDR1 reads DFQATT; CDR2 reads SNEGSKA (reference sequence). The length of the CDR3 is 14 residues. The V gene lost 3 bases and the J gene lost 1 base, with 10 bases spanning the gap. CDR3 sequence reads: CSARSGGSYNEQFF. In nucleotides, the CDR3 is TGCAGTGCTAGGTCCGGAGGTTCCTACAATGAGCAGTTCTTC.

This clonotype was observed at least ten times. The rearrangement joins TRBV20-1 to TRBJ1-1, with TRBD1 matching 8 bases. Germline CDR1 is DFQATT and CDR2 is SNEGSKA (reference sequence). The length of the CDR3 is 14 residues. V lost 2 bases, J lost 5 bases, and 7 bases stayed unmatched. The DNA of the CDR3 is TGCAGTGCTAGAAGCGACAGGGGAGAAACTGAAGCTTTCTTT. Residues: CSARSDRGETEAFF.

This clonotype was observed a few times. The rearrangement links TRBV12-3 or TRBV12-4 to TRBJ1-5; D ambiguous. The CDR3 sequence is 16 residues long. Trimming took off 1 base at V and 0 bases at J, with 10 bases between the two ends. The CDR3 sequence: CASSLVDPYSNQPQHF. The CDR3 DNA is TGTGCCAGCAGTTTAGTGGACCCATATAGCAATCAGCCCCAGCATTTT.

This clonotype came up many times. V and J are TRBV6-6 and TRBJ2-1; weak D call: TRBD1 (7 bases). The germline gives CDR1 MNHNY, CDR2 SVGAGI (reference sequence). This CDR3 is 13 amino acids long. V gave up 10 bases and J gave up 6 bases, with 16 bases separating them. The CDR3 DNA reads as TGTGCCACCGGAGGGGGCTACGGCAATGAGCAGTTCTTC. This encodes CATGGGYGNEQFF.

The table lists this clonotype with a few counts. The chain uses TRBV7-9 and TRBJ2-3; no clear D gene. This CDR3 region has 16 residues. V lost 5 bases to trimming and J lost 0 bases, with 15 bases between them. Germline V gene data show CDR1 as SEHNR and CDR2 as FQNEAQ (reference sequence). The CDR3 is CASSPRLPSSTDTQYF. In nucleotides, the CDR3 is TGTGCCAGCAGCCCGCGATTGCCTTCTAGCACAGATACGCAGTATTTT.

The sample holds a few counts of this clonotype. This chain connects TRBV15 to TRBJ2-1; a possible D gene is TRBD1 (6 bases). Germline CDR1 and CDR2: LNHNV and YYDKDF (reference sequence). Trimming shortened V by 5 bases and J by 6 bases, and 20 bases separated the two germline ends. CDR3 length equals 16 residues. CDR3 nucleotide sequence: TGTGCCACCAGCGGATTCGGACAGATAGGGGGCAATGAGCAGTTCTTC. This gives the protein CATSGFGQIGGNEQFF.

This clonotype was observed at least ten times. The genes are TRBV9 and TRBJ2-1; 12 bases are shared with TRBD2. The V gene end was trimmed by 3 bases and the J gene end by 6 bases; junction bases not matched to a gene: 13. Germline V CDR1 and CDR2: SGDLS, YYNGEE. The CDR3 is made up of 18 amino acids. CDR3 DNA sequence: TGTGCCAGCAGCGAGGGGGAACGACTAGCGGGAGTTAGCAATGAGCAGTTCTTC. Its translation is CASSEGERLAGVSNEQFF.

This clonotype appeared many times. The chain couples TRBV4-2 to TRBJ1-5; D ambiguous. The germline CDR1 and CDR2 sequences are LGHNA and YNFKEQ. The V gene lost 2 bases and the J gene lost 0 bases, with 20 bases spanning the gap. The CDR3 has 19 amino acids. The CDR3 reads CASSQFVSKRLDSNQPQHF. CDR3 in DNA: TGTGCCAGCAGCCAATTCGTCTCCAAGCGGCTAGATAGCAATCAGCCCCAGCATTTT.